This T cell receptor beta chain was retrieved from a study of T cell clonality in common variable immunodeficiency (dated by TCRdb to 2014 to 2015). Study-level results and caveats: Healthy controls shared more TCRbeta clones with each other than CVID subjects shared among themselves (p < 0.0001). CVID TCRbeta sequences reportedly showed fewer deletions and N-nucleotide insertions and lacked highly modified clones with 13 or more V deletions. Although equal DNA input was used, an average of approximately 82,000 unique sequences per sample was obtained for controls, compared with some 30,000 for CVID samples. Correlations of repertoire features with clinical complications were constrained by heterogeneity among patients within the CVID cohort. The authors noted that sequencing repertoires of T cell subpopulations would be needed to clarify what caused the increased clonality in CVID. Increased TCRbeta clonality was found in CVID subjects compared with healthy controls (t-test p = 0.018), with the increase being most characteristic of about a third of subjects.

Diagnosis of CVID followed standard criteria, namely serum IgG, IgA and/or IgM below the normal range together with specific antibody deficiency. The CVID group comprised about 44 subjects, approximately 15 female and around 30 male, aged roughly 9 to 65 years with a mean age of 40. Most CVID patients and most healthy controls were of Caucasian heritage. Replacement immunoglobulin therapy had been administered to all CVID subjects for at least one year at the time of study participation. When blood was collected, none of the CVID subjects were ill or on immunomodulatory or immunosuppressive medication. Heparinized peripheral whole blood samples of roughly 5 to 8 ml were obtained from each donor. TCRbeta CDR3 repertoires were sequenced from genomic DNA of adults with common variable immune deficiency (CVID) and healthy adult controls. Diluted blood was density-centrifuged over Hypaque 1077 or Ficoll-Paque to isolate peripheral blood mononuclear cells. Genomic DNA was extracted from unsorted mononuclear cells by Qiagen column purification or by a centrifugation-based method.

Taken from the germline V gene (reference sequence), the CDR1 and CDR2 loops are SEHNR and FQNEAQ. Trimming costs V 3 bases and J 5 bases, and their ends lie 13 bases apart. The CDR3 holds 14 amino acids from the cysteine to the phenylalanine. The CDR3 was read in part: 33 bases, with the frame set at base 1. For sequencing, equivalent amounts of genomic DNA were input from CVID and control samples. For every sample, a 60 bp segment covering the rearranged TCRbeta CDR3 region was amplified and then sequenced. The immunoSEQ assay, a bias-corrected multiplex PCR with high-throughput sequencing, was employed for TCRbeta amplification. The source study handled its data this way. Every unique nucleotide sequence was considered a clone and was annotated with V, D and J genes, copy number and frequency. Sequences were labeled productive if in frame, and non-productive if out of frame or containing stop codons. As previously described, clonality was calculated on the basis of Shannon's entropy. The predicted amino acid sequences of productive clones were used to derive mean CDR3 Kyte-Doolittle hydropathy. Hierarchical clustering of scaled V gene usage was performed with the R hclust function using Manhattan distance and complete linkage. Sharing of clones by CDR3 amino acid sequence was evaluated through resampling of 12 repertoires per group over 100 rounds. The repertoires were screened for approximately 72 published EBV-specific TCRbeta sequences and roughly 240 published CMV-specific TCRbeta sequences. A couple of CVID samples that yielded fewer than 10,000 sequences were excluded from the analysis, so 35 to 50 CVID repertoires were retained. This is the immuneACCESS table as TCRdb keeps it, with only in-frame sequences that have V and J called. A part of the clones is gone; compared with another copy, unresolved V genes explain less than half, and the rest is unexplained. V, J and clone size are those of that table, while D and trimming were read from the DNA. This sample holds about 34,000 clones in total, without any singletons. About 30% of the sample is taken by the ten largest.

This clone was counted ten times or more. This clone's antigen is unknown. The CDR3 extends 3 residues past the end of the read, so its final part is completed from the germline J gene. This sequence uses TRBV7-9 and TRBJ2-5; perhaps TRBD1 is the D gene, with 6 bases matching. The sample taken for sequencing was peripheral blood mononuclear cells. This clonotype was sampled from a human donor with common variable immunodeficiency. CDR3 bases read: TGTGCCAGCAGCTTTGACCGGACAGTGGAGACC. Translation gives CASSFDRTVET. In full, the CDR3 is CASSFDRTVETQYF.